The 14 T cell receptor beta chains below were found in one sample sequenced in a study of esophageal squamous cell carcinoma under preoperative chemotherapy. TCRdb reprocessed the PCR reads via MiXCR and lists one record per CDR3 protein. The data show around 19,000 distinct CDR3 sequences, with 46% seen just once and 25% to 30% held by the top ten. As to time point: after preoperative PTX-NDP chemotherapy. The sample was acquired from a patient given preoperative chemotherapy. The receptors derive from a human donor with esophageal squamous cell carcinoma. The donor label of this sample is uncertain.

There are many counts of this clonotype. This sequence joins TRBV7-3 and TRBJ2-5; 11 nucleotides agree with TRBD1. CDR3 size: 15 residues. Per the germline V gene, CDR1 is SGHTA and CDR2 is FQGTGA. The trim removed 5 bases at V and 4 bases at J, leaving 6 bases unmatched. The CDR3 nucleotides read TGTGCCAGCAGCCCCACAGGGACAGGGGGAGAGACCCAGTACTTC. Translated, it gives CASSPTGTGGETQYF.

This clonotype was detected only a few times. The genes are TRBV27 and TRBJ2-1; 8 bases are a match to TRBD1. The V gene end was trimmed by 3 bases and the J gene end by 7 bases; junction bases not matched to a gene: 2. This CDR3 has 13 residues. CDR1 MNHEY and CDR2 SMNVEV come from the germline V gene (reference sequence). The CDR3 spells CASSFRTGNEQFF. The CDR3 DNA sequence: TGTGCCAGCAGTTTCCGGACAGGGAATGAGCAGTTCTTC.

This sequence joins TRBV19 and TRBJ1-4, with D unresolved. V was trimmed by 1 base and J by 5 bases, leaving 2 bases between them. This CDR3 is built from 12 residues. The germline CDR1 and CDR2 sequences are LNHDA and SQIVND (reference sequence). The CDR3 sequence: CASSIANEKLFF. The CDR3 nucleotides are TGTGCCAGTAGTATAGCAAATGAAAAACTGTTTTTT.

A note on this clonotype: A much larger clone sits a single nucleotide away, making a read error possible. The chain carries TRBV7-6 and TRBJ2-1, with 9 nucleotides matching TRBD2. Germline V gene lookup returns CDR1 SGHVS and CDR2 FNYEAQ. The CDR3 runs to 15 residues. In DNA form, the CDR3 reads TGTGCCAGCAGCAACGGGGCGGGAGGGTCAGAGACCCAGTGCTTC. Translation gives CASSNGAGGSETQCF. The whole variable domain, filled in from reference TRBV7-6 and TRBJ2-1, reads GAGVSQSPRYKVTKRGQDVALRCDPISGHVSLYWYRQALGQGPEFLTYFNYEAQQDKSGLPNDRFSAERPEGSISTLTIQRTEQRDSAMYRCASSNGAGGSETQCFGPGTRLTVL.

J is TRBJ2-3 and V is TRBV7-2, with 14 bases fitting TRBD2. Per the germline V gene, CDR1 is SGHTA and CDR2 is FQGNSA. The CDR3 runs to 22 residues. After removal of 4 bases from V and 12 bases from J, the junction contained 30 bases not matched to a gene. The CDR3: CASSYGGPVGGLAGVWRGTQYF. The CDR3 DNA reads as TGTGCCAGCAGCTACGGGGGGCCTGTTGGGGGACTAGCGGGAGTCTGGCGGGGGACCCAGTATTTT.

The gene calls are TRBV7-8 and TRBJ2-3; 7 positions match TRBD2. Unmatched junction bases numbered 11, after V lost 2 bases and J lost 6 bases. Per germline, CDR1 SGHVS and CDR2 FQNEAQ. This CDR3 is 16 amino acids long. The CDR3: CASSLKIGGDYDTQYF. The CDR3 DNA is TGTGCCAGCAGCTTAAAGATTGGGGGGGACTACGATACGCAGTATTTT.

This clonotype ranks as medium-sized. The chain joins TRBV7-2 to TRBJ2-3; D is uncertain. Deletions cut 3 bases from V and 5 bases from J, with 3 bases between. CDR3 size: 11 residues. Germline CDR1 is SGHTA and CDR2 is FQGNSA. The CDR3 is CASSFLDTQYF. CDR3 in DNA: TGTGCCAGCAGCTTTTTAGATACGCAGTATTTT.

With respect to this clonotype: A much larger clone lies one base from this, so it may be a read error. J is TRBJ2-5 and V is TRBV7-2, with D tentatively TRBD2 (6 bases). Trimming pared 4 bases from V and 13 bases from J, leaving 19 bases between. Germline V gene data show CDR1 as SGHTA and CDR2 as FQGNSA. The CDR3 has 13 residues. CDR3 loop: CASSSNPGRLGYF. For the CDR3, the DNA is TGTGCCAGCAGCTCGAACCCGGGGAGGTTGGGGTACTTC.

This clonotype was found a few times. The chain couples TRBV19 to TRBJ2-7; 8 positions agree with TRBD1. V was pared by 5 bases and J by 0 bases, with 6 bases of the junction left unmatched. The length of the CDR3 is 15 residues. The germline gives CDR1 LNHDA, CDR2 SQIVND (reference sequence). The CDR3 DNA sequence: TGTGCCAGTAGTCCCGGACAGGGCAACTCCTACGAGCAGTACTTC. This translates into CASSPGQGNSYEQYF.

In its sample, this clonotype was seen many times. This chain joins TRBV7-9 and TRBJ1-4; D is undetermined. The CDR3 sequence is 15 residues long. Trimming left V 6 bases short and J 8 bases short, with 19 bases between. In germline, CDR1 is SEHNR, CDR2 FQNEAQ (reference sequence). The DNA of the CDR3 is TGTGCCAGCAGTCATCCCACAGCCCCCGAAGAAAAACTGTTTTTT. Amino acids: CASSHPTAPEEKLFF. Complete variable domain (other parts from reference TRBV7-9 and TRBJ1-4): DTGVSQNPRHKITKRGQNVTFRCDPISEHNRLYWYRQTLGQGPEFLTYFQNEAQLEKSRLLSDRFSAERPKGSFSTLEIQRTEQGDSAMYLCASSHPTAPEEKLFFGSGTQLSVL.

V is TRBV7-2 and J is TRBJ2-6; TRBD1 aligns across 7 bases. The CDR3 is made up of 18 amino acids. Germline V CDR1 and CDR2: SGHTA, FQGNSA. J lost 2 bases, V lost 1 base, and 8 bases had no gene match. The CDR3 sequence: CASSLGDSGRPGANVLTF. DNA for the CDR3: TGTGCCAGCAGCTTAGGGGACAGTGGACGCCCTGGGGCCAACGTCCTGACTTTC.

There are many counts of this clonotype. This chain uses TRBV7-2 with TRBJ2-1; 12 bases map to TRBD2. The length of the CDR3 is 18 residues. Germline trimming cut 5 bases from V and 0 bases from J; bases unmatched to any gene: 8. CDR1 is SGHTA, CDR2 FQGNSA, per germline. CDR3 protein: CASSRTSGRPSSYNEQFF. The CDR3 nucleotides are TGTGCCAGCAGCCGTACTAGCGGGAGGCCCAGCTCCTACAATGAGCAGTTCTTC.

The chain couples TRBV7-8 to TRBJ2-1; 7 positions agree with TRBD1. CDR3 length: 18 residues. From germline, CDR1 is SGHVS and CDR2 FQNEAQ. The V and J ends lost 3 bases and 9 bases, in that order; junction bases with no gene match: 20. CDR3 protein: CASSFSLRRDSSSTEQFF. The CDR3 nucleotides read TGTGCCAGCAGCTTCTCCCTCCGCCGGGACAGCTCGTCGACTGAGCAGTTCTTC. Variable domain in full (rest from reference TRBV7-8 and TRBJ2-1): GAGVSQSPRYKVAKRGQDVALRCDPISGHVSLFWYQQALGQGPEFLTYFQNEAQLDKSGLPSDRFFAERPEGSVSTLKIQRTQQEDSAVYLCASSFSLRRDSSSTEQFFGPGTRLTVL.

In this sample, this clonotype turned up a few times. This chain joins TRBV6-2 or TRBV6-3 and TRBJ2-3; TRBD1 matches at 7 bases. The DNA end lines up better with TRBJ2-7; the J call may be wrong. This CDR3 contains 14 residues. Germline V CDR1 and CDR2: MNHEY, SVGEGT. The CDR3 DNA sequence: TGTGCCAGCACCGACGACAGGGTCAGTGTCGAGCAGTACTTC. Translating it yields CASTDDRVSVEQYF.